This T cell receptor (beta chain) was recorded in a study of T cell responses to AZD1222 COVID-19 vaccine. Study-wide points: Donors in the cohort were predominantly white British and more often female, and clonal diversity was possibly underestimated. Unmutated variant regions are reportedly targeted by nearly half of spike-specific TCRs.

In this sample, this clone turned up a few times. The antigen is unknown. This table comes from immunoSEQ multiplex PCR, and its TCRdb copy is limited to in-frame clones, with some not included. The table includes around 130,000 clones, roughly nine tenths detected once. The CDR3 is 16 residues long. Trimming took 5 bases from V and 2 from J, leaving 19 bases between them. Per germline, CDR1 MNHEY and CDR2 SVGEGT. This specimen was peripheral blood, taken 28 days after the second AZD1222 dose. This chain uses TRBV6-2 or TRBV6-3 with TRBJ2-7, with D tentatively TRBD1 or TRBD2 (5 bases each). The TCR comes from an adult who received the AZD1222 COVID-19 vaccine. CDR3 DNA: TGTGCCAGCAGTGGGTCCGGGACCGTGAAACCCTACGAGCAGTACTTC. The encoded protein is CASSGSGTVKPYEQYF.